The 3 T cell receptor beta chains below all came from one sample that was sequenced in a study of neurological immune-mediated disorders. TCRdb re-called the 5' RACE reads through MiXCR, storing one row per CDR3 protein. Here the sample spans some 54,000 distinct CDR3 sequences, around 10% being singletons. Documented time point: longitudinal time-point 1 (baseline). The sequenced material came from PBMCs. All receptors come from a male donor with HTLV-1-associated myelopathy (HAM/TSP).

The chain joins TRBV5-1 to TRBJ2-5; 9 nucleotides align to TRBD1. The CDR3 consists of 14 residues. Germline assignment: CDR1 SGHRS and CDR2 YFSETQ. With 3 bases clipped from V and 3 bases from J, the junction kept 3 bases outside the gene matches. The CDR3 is CASSSQGAEETQYF. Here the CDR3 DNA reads TGCGCCAGCAGCTCACAGGGGGCGGAAGAGACCCAGTACTTC.

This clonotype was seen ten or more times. The CDR3, as DNA: TGTGCCAGCGGACAGCCGACCGAGCAGTTCTTC. It yields the protein CASGQPTEQFF. V usage is TRBV12-3 or TRBV12-4 and J usage is TRBJ2-1, with D possibly matching TRBD1 (6 bases). This CDR3 has 11 amino acids. Deletions cut 8 bases from V and 10 bases from J, with 12 bases between.

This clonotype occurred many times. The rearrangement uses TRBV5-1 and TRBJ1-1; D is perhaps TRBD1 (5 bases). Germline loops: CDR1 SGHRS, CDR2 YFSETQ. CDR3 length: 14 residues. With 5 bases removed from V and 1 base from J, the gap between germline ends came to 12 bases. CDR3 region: CASRQDPSNTEAFF. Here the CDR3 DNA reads TGCGCCAGCAGACAGGATCCCTCGAACACTGAAGCTTTCTTT.